The T cell receptor beta chain under discussion was sequenced for a study of T cells in Graves' hyperthyroidism and ophthalmopathy. This clonotype appeared a single time. This may be a read error, as it is one base from a much larger clone. RNA transcripts gave rise to amplified TCR beta CDR3 regions. Using the HTBI primer set, a first-round RT-PCR was run on the TCR CDR3. TCRdb reprocessed the multiplex PCR reads via MiXCR and lists one record per CDR3 protein. The sample gives about 600,000 distinct CDR3 sequences, about 14% of which show up once; about an eighth is in the top ten. Germline V gene data show CDR1 as SEHNR and CDR2 as FQNEAQ (reference sequence). The V and J ends lost 4 bases and 3 bases respectively, with 19 bases between them. The CDR3 is 16 residues long. In making diagnoses, clinical symptoms, serum thyroxine and TRAb, thyroid ultrasound and orbital computed tomography were all used.

J is TRBJ2-7 and V is TRBV7-9; tentative D call: TRBD1 (7 bases). The sequenced sample was blood. The receptor comes from a woman aged 45-60 years with Graves' ophthalmopathy. CDR3 sequence (DNA): TGTGCCAGCAGCTCGCAAACAGGGGAGGATTACTACGAGCAGTACTTC. It is translated as CASSSQTGEDYYEQYF.